Following are 19 T cell receptor beta chains from one sample sequenced in a study of cytomegalovirus exposure and HLA in healthy donors. 60 Vbeta and 13 Jbeta primers were used in PCR. Assay used: immunoSEQ multiplex PCR; TCRdb lists only in-frame clones, some missing. Of about 89,000 clones in the sample, under 85% were seen once. Source material: PBMCs. The receptors derive from a man under 40 in good health and CMV-seronegative.

CDR3 sequence (DNA): TGTGCCAGCAGCGCCCCCGGGGGGCAGGACCAAGAGACCCAGTACTTC. It yields the protein CASSAPGGQDQETQYF. This chain connects TRBV7-6 to TRBJ2-5; TRBD2 is a possible D gene (7 bases). The CDR3 runs to 16 residues. The germline V and J ends were trimmed by 5 bases and 0 bases, with 16 bases remaining between them. Germline assignment: CDR1 SGHVS and CDR2 FNYEAQ.

This chain links TRBV27 with TRBJ2-1, with 8 bases fitting TRBD2. Germline V gene lookup returns CDR1 MNHEY and CDR2 SMNVEV (reference sequence). J was trimmed by 9 bases and V by 6 bases; bases with no gene match: 13. This CDR3 spans 15 amino acids. The CDR3 DNA reads TGTGCCAGCAGCCCAGCTTCCGGGACTAGACTTGAGCAGTTCTTC. Its protein is CASSPASGTRLEQFF.

The chain is built from TRBV10-1 and TRBJ1-4, with no clear D. The CDR3 length is 15 residues. V lost 6 bases to trimming and J lost 3 bases, with 14 bases between them. CDR1 is WNHNN and CDR2 is SYGVQD in the germline V gene (reference sequence). The CDR3 region is CASRPKDTPNEKLFF. CDR3 coding DNA: TGCGCCAGCAGGCCTAAAGACACTCCTAATGAAAAACTGTTTTTT.

The table lists this clone with a count of one. The chain couples TRBV7-9 to TRBJ2-2; 11 bases are a match to TRBD2. The CDR3 covers 17 residues. The V gene's germline CDR1 is SEHNR and CDR2 FQNEAQ (reference sequence). The trim removed 2 bases at V and 6 bases at J, leaving 8 bases unmatched. The CDR3 is CASSLITSGGSSGELFF. In nucleotides, the CDR3 is TGTGCCAGCAGCTTAATAACTAGCGGGGGTTCTTCCGGGGAGCTGTTTTTT. Combining the CDR3 with reference TRBV7-9 and TRBJ2-2 gives the whole variable domain DTGVSQNPRHKITKRGQNVTFRCDPISEHNRLYWYRQTLGQGPEFLTYFQNEAQLEKSRLLSDRFSAERPKGSFSTLEIQRTEQGDSAMYLCASSLITSGGSSGELFFGEGSRLTVL.

The chain carries TRBV7-6 and TRBJ1-3, with TRBD1 identical over 8 bases. This CDR3 is built from 17 residues. Germline-derived CDR1 and CDR2 are SGHVS and FNYEAQ. J gave up 0 bases and V 1 base, and 5 bases lay outside the gene matches. CDR3 loop: CASSLEGQEDSGNTIYF. The CDR3 bases are TGTGCCAGCAGCTTAGAGGGACAGGAAGACTCTGGAAACACCATATATTTT.

This chain connects TRBV30 to TRBJ2-7; possibly TRBD1 for D (5 bases). The V gene lost 2 bases and the J gene lost 3 bases, with 14 bases spanning the gap. Germline CDR1 and CDR2: GTSNPN and SVGIG (reference sequence). The CDR3 is 14 residues long. The CDR3 reads CAWSWGAIGYEQYF. The CDR3 DNA follows: TGTGCCTGGAGTTGGGGCGCAATAGGCTACGAGCAGTACTTC.

The V and J genes are TRBV27 and TRBJ1-5; TRBD1 matches at 8 bases. This CDR3 is built from 14 residues. V shed 7 bases and J 3 bases; nucleotides not matched to a gene: 5. Germline CDR1 is MNHEY and CDR2 is SMNVEV (reference sequence). The CDR3 DNA sequence: TGTGCCAGCAAAGGACAGGGAATCAATCAGCCCCAGCATTTT. The encoded protein is CASKGQGINQPQHF.

J is TRBJ1-5 and V is TRBV6-1; D call uncertain. Trimming removed 6 bases from V and 1 base from J, with 10 bases in between. This CDR3 contains 14 residues. Per the germline V gene, CDR1 is MNHNS and CDR2 is SASEGT. The CDR3 loop is CASRADMSNQPQHF. The CDR3, as DNA: TGTGCCAGCAGGGCCGACATGAGCAATCAGCCCCAGCATTTT.

This sequence joins TRBV10-3 and TRBJ2-1; 8 bases match TRBD2. This CDR3 is 16 amino acids long. Losses at the gene ends were 0 bases for V and 2 bases for J; bases not matched to a gene: 3. Germline lookup yields CDR1 ENHRY and CDR2 SYGVKD. CDR3 region: CAISESNGGAYNEQFF. The CDR3 coding sequence is TGTGCCATCAGTGAGTCGAACGGGGGGGCCTACAATGAGCAGTTCTTC.

The chain has TRBV29-1 and TRBJ2-3, with a weak D call TRBD1 (6 bases). Germline V gene data show CDR1 as SQVTM and CDR2 as ANQGSEA. CDR3 length equals 16 residues. V lost 2 bases, J lost 3 bases, and 18 bases lay in between. In DNA, the CDR3 is TGCAGCGTTGAAAGTCTGGGGGCCGCGGGTACAGATACGCAGTATTTT. Its translation: CSVESLGAAGTDTQYF.

This clone was counted once. The chain joins TRBV9 to TRBJ1-5; the D is unclear. CDR3 length: 15 residues. Germline V lookup: CDR1 SGDLS, CDR2 YYNGEE. The V end was cut by 4 bases, the J end by 5 bases, with 16 bases between. The CDR3 reads CASSQMSGIDQPQHF. The CDR3 DNA follows: TGTGCCAGCAGCCAGATGTCGGGGATCGATCAGCCCCAGCATTTT.

This clone has only one observation. The rearrangement joins TRBV5-5 to TRBJ2-2; the match to TRBD2 covers 8 bases. This CDR3 has 14 residues. CDR1 SGHKS and CDR2 YYEKEE come from the germline V gene (reference sequence). Trimming removed 1 base from V and 4 bases from J; junction bases left unmatched: 0. Written as DNA, the CDR3 is TGTGCCAGCAGCTTGCGGGGGGGCACCGGGGAGCTGTTTTTT. Its translation: CASSLRGGTGELFF.

The J gene is TRBJ2-7, the V gene TRBV6-1, with D perhaps matching TRBD2 (7 bases). The germline V gene encodes CDR1 MNHNS and CDR2 SASEGT. The V end was cut by 6 bases, the J end by 2 bases, with 17 bases between. This CDR3 spans 15 amino acids. CDR3 amino acids: CASSWEGGAPYEQYF. CDR3 nucleotides: TGTGCCAGCAGCTGGGAGGGGGGCGCCCCCTACGAGCAGTACTTC.

This clone showed up just once. The genes are TRBV7-8 and TRBJ1-1; D ambiguous. Germline V gene lookup returns CDR1 SGHVS and CDR2 FQNEAQ. CDR3 length equals 15 residues. Trimming pared 6 bases from V and 5 bases from J, leaving 19 bases between. The CDR3 nucleotides are TGTGCCAGCAGACGAGTGGGCAGTGGAAAGACTGAAGCTTTCTTT. This gives the protein CASRRVGSGKTEAFF.

This clone was seen more than once but under ten times. The J gene is TRBJ2-1, the V gene TRBV5-1; D unresolved. Trimming shortened V by 0 bases and J by 10 bases, and 5 bases separated the two germline ends. Germline assignment: CDR1 SGHRS and CDR2 YFSETQ. The CDR3 is 11 amino acids. The CDR3 region is CASSLANEQFF. CDR3 bases: TGCGCCAGCAGCTTGGCTAACGAGCAGTTCTTC.

This clone was seen more than once but under ten times. This chain uses TRBV27 with TRBJ1-3; no reliable D call. This CDR3 is 15 amino acids long. Trimming stripped 3 bases from V and 0 bases from J, with 9 bases between. Germline loops: CDR1 MNHEY, CDR2 SMNVEV (reference sequence). The CDR3 here is CASSFHASSGNTIYF. CDR3 nucleotide sequence: TGTGCCAGCAGTTTTCACGCGAGCTCTGGAAACACCATATATTTT.

The chain couples TRBV7-2 to TRBJ2-7; 9 nucleotides align to TRBD1. The CDR3 sequence is 14 residues long. Germline V gene data show CDR1 as SGHTA and CDR2 as FQGNSA. As DNA, the CDR3 is TGTGTCGAAGGGGAGCCGGGACAGGGCTACGAGCAGTACTTC. Its translation is CVEGEPGQGYEQYF.

CDR3: CSAAQLAGGSWLDEQFF. The CDR3 DNA sequence: TGCAGCGCCGCCCAGCTAGCGGGGGGGTCATGGCTAGATGAGCAGTTCTTC. The rearrangement uses TRBV29-1 and TRBJ2-1; 12 bases are shared with TRBD2. V dropped 7 bases and J dropped 8; count of bases not matched to a gene: 18. The CDR3 extends over 17 amino acids. CDR1 and CDR2 (germline): SQVTM, ANQGSEA.

This clone appeared a single time. This chain connects TRBV5-4 to TRBJ1-2; 10 bases fit TRBD1. This CDR3 is built from 12 residues. Looked up from germline, CDR1 is SGHNT and CDR2 is YYREEE (reference sequence). The V and J ends lost 5 bases and 6 bases, in that order; junction bases with no gene match: 1. The CDR3 region has the DNA TGTGCCAGCAGAGGGACAGGGGATGGCTACACCTTC. Residues: CASRGTGDGYTF.